The source of this T cell receptor beta chain is a study of blood T cells in healthy people across ages. Overall study findings and caveats: Donors of long life had a larger count of naive CD4+ cells and greater diversity than aged donors. Estimates based on one million T cells were treated as lower bounds. Possibly confounding the expanded clonotype changes was the fact that donor CMV status was unknown.

The study recruited healthy Caucasian donors from Russia who were aged about 6 to 90. The CDR3 totals 16 residues. Germline values: CDR1 LGHDT, CDR2 YNNKEL (reference sequence). V gave up 8 bases and J gave up 1 base; unmatched junction bases: 14. With a J-beta primer mix and a sample-barcoded 5' primer, a second PCR ran roughly 6 to 11 cycles. MiXCR, applied by TCRdb to the 5' RACE reads, yields one record per CDR3 protein. The data show approximately 880,000 distinct CDR3 sequences, about 48% seen once. Concerning this clonotype itself: The antigen is unknown.

The source material was blood. The sequence was obtained from a man under 40 in good health. The genes are TRBV3-1 and TRBJ2-7, with 7 positions matching TRBD2. The CDR3 sequence is CASGEARGSGSYEQYF. The CDR3 bases are TGTGCCAGCGGTGAGGCCCGCGGGAGCGGGTCCTACGAGCAGTACTTC.